The 10 T cell receptor beta chains given below trace back to one sample, sequenced in a study of T cells in women clearing cervical HPV infection. Assay used: immunoSEQ multiplex PCR; TCRdb lists only in-frame clones, some missing. Listed are tens of thousands of clones; roughly 36% falls within the top ten. The specimen sequenced was blood buffy coat. All receptors derive from a woman between 18 and 70 years old with a cervical HPV16 infection that either progressed to CIN3+ or cleared (not recorded which).

As to this clone: Read sequence stops 3 residues before the CDR3 end, and the germline J gene provides the missing end. The V gene is TRBV29-1, the J gene TRBJ2-3, with TRBD2 identical over 8 bases. V trimming: 6 bases; J trimming: 8 bases; junction bases outside the gene matches: 4. Germline-derived CDR1 and CDR2 are SQVTM and ANQGSEA. There are 11 residues in the CDR3. The CDR3 loop reads CSVAGDGTQYF. The DNA read from the CDR3 is TGCAGCGTAGCGGGGGATGGTACG.

A note on this clone: The observed sequence ends 3 residues before the CDR3 terminus, with the missing tail filled in from the germline J gene. The V gene is TRBV18, the J gene TRBJ1-2; D uncertain. In germline, CDR1 is KGHSH, CDR2 LQKENI. The CDR3 is 14 amino acids. The covered CDR3 bases are TGTGCCAGCTCACCAGGCCAGGCCACCTCCGAC. Translation: CASSPGQATSD. The whole CDR3 reads CASSPGQATSDYTF.

Comment on this clone: The sequenced fragment ends 3 residues before the CDR3 boundary, so the rest is inferred from the germline J gene. This sequence joins TRBV19 and TRBJ1-5; D is perhaps TRBD1 (5 bases). With 6 bases removed from V and 5 bases from J, the gap between germline ends came to 23 bases. Germline lookup yields CDR1 LNHDA and CDR2 SQIVND (reference sequence). CDR3 length equals 17 residues. The CDR3 DNA, read in part, is TGTGCCAGTAGCCATTTCTATCTAGGAGACAGCTATCAGCCC. Amino acid sequence: CASSHFYLGDSYQP. The complete CDR3 reads CASSHFYLGDSYQPQHF. The full variable domain, with the rest looked up from reference TRBV19 and TRBJ1-5, is DGGITQSPKYLFRKEGQNVTLSCEQNLNHDAMYWYRQDPGQGLRLIYYSQIVNDFQKGDIAEGYSVSREKKESFPLTVTSAQKNPTAFYLCASSHFYLGDSYQPQHFGDGTRLSIL.

Remarks on this clone: The read ends 3 residues shy of where the CDR3 ends; the end is completed using the germline J gene. The chain links TRBV30 to TRBJ1-1; D ambiguous. Germline CDR1 is GTSNPN and CDR2 is SVGIG (reference sequence). The V gene lost 2 bases and the J gene lost 1 base, with 8 bases spanning the gap. The length of the CDR3 is 13 residues. Here the CDR3 reads CAWSYSGNTEAFF. The covered CDR3 bases are TGTGCCTGGAGTTACAGCGGGAACACTGAA. The entire variable domain, with the rest obtained from reference TRBV30 and TRBJ1-1, is as follows: SQTIHQWPATLVQPVGSPLSLECTVEGTSNPNLYWYRQAAGRGLQLLFYSVGIGQISSEVPQNLSASRPQDRQFILSSKKLLLSDSGFYLCAWSYSGNTEAFFGQGTRLTVV.

CDR3 DNA (partial): TGTGCCAGCAGCCTCGACAGTCGTGGTTCACCC. Protein sequence: CASSLDSRGSP. The full CDR3 sequence reads CASSLDSRGSPLHF. V usage is TRBV7-9 and J usage is TRBJ1-6, with D possibly matching TRBD1 (5 bases). The CDR3 end is not reached by the read, which stops 3 residues before it; the germline J gene fills it in. Germline V gene data show CDR1 as SEHNR and CDR2 as FQNEAQ (reference sequence). The CDR3 has 14 residues. Trimming removed 5 bases from V and 9 bases from J, with 14 bases in between.

About this clone: Sequencing ends 3 residues short of the CDR3 end; the germline J gene provides the rest. The rearrangement joins TRBV5-1 to TRBJ2-5; TRBD1 matches 8 bases. With V trimmed by 4 bases and J by 1 base, 3 bases remained unmatched. The CDR3 spans 14 residues. The germline CDR1 and CDR2 sequences are SGHRS and YFSETQ. The part of the CDR3 DNA that was read is TGCGCCAGCAGCCCCGGACAGGGCCAAGAGACC. This gives the protein CASSPGQGQET. The entire CDR3 is CASSPGQGQETQYF.

The CDR3 protein is CASRTGTSGSAGANVLTF. Incomplete CDR3 DNA: TGTGCCAGCAGAACCGGGACTAGCGGGAGCGCTGGGGCCAACGTC. The chain couples TRBV7-8 to TRBJ2-6; 14 nucleotides line up with TRBD2. From the germline J gene comes the end of the CDR3, since the read stops 3 residues before it. The CDR3 is made up of 18 amino acids. Germline V gene lookup returns CDR1 SGHVS and CDR2 FQNEAQ. The ends lost 6 bases at V and 2 bases at J; junction bases unmatched: 6.

As to this clone: The read falls 3 residues short of the CDR3 end, and the missing part is taken from the germline J gene. This chain connects TRBV19 to TRBJ2-3; 9 bases are shared with TRBD2. V trimming: 5 bases; J trimming: 2 bases; junction bases outside the gene matches: 5. This CDR3 region has 15 residues. Germline loops: CDR1 LNHDA, CDR2 SQIVND (reference sequence). The covered CDR3 bases are TGTGCCAGTAGTGAGAGCGGGGGGACCACAGATACG. This sequence encodes CASSESGGTTDT. Given in full, the CDR3 is CASSESGGTTDTQYF.

A note on this clone: The read ends 3 residues early relative to the CDR3; the germline J gene fills the gap. This chain links TRBV20-1 with TRBJ2-3; 8 bases map to TRBD1. This CDR3 has 15 residues. From germline, CDR1 is DFQATT and CDR2 SNEGSKA (reference sequence). Trimming at V came to 0 bases and at J to 6 bases, leaving 8 bases not matched to a gene. This chain's CDR3 is CSARDRRTGRDTQYF. CDR3 DNA, as far as it was read: TGCAGTGCTAGAGATCGCCGGACAGGGCGGGATACG.

A word on this clone: The observed sequence ends 3 residues before the CDR3 terminus, with the missing tail filled in from the germline J gene. J is TRBJ2-7 and V is TRBV30; D call uncertain. The germline V and J ends were trimmed by 4 bases and 6 bases, with 10 bases remaining between them. Looked up from germline, CDR1 is GTSNPN and CDR2 is SVGIG (reference sequence). The CDR3 contains 11 residues. CDR3 loop: CAWTSVREQYF. The DNA read from the CDR3 is TGTGCCTGGACTTCGGTGCGCGAG.